Described below is a single T cell receptor (beta chain) sequence and its context. Germline CDR1 reads LNHDA; CDR2 reads SQIVND (reference sequence). The length of the CDR3 is 15 residues. Trimming cost V 9 bases and J 5 bases; bases outside gene matches: 11. This sample is part of a study of blood T cell repertoires in COVID-19. Study-level background: T cells, B-cell-depleted T cells, or PBMCs supplied cDNA or gDNA.

In Seattle, patients joined the study during active infection and were tracked longitudinally. In the original analysis: Reference gene primer amplification gave estimated nucleated cell counts. TCRdb keeps only in-frame clones here, not all; method: immunoSEQ multiplex PCR. That table supplies the V and J calls and clone size; D and trimming were determined from the DNA. The sample contains roughly 410,000 clones, 87% of which appear only once. The sequenced sample consisted of peripheral blood. The sequence was obtained from an older woman with COVID-19, enrolled during active disease. This chain uses TRBV19 with TRBJ2-1; 9 bases fit TRBD1. CDR3 amino acids: CASTPGDRVNNEQFF. CDR3 nucleotides: TGTGCCAGCACGCCAGGGGACAGGGTGAACAATGAGCAGTTCTTC. Full variable domain (rest looked up from reference TRBV19 and TRBJ2-1): DGGITQSPKYLFRKEGQNVTLSCEQNLNHDAMYWYRQDPGQGLRLIYYSQIVNDFQKGDIAEGYSVSREKKESFPLTVTSAQKNPTAFYLCASTPGDRVNNEQFFGPGTRLTVL.